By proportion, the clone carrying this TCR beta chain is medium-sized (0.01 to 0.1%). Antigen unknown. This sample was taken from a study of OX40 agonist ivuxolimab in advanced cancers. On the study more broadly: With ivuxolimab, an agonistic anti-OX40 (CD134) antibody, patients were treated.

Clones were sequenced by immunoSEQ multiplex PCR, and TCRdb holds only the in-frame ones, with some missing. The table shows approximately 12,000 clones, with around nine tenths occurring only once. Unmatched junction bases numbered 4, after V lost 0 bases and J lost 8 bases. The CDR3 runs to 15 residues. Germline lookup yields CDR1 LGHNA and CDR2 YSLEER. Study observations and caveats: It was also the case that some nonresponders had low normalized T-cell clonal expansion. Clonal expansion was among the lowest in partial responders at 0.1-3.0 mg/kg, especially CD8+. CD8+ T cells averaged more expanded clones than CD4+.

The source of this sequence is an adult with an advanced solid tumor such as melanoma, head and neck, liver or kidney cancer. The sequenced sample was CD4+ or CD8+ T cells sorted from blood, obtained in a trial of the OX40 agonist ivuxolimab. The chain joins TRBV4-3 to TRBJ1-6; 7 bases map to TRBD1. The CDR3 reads CASSQDTGEDSPLHF. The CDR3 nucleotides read TGCGCCAGCAGCCAAGATACAGGGGAGGATTCACCCCTCCACTTT.